The 10 T cell receptor beta chains in this list originate from one sample, sequenced in a study of blood T cells in healthy people across ages. A sample-barcoded 5' primer and a J-beta primer mix were used in a second PCR of roughly 7 to 11 cycles. TCRdb fed the 5' RACE reads into MiXCR, producing one record per CDR3 protein. The sample carries under 2,000,000 distinct CDR3 sequences, 40% to 55% recorded once. The sequenced material came from blood. These receptors all stem from a woman in her thirties or forties in good health.

The chain employs TRBV5-1 and TRBJ1-4; D is uncertain. This CDR3 has 13 residues. Germline V CDR1 and CDR2: SGHRS, YFSETQ. Deletions cut 2 bases from V and 7 bases from J, with 9 bases between. CDR3 DNA: TGCGCCAGCAGCTTCCGCAGAGGTGAAAAACTGTTTTTT. It encodes CASSFRRGEKLFF.

The chain is built from TRBV12-3 or TRBV12-4 and TRBJ1-1; D not certain. This CDR3 is 15 amino acids long. V lost 8 bases, J lost 1 base, and 17 bases lay in between. The CDR3 loop reads CASVKVGGGNTEAFF. The CDR3 DNA reads TGTGCCAGCGTTAAGGTTGGAGGAGGGAACACTGAAGCTTTCTTT.

This clonotype was recorded a few times. This sequence joins TRBV2 and TRBJ1-5, with D uncertain. The V end lost 3 bases, the J end lost 6 bases, and 3 bases lay between the germline ends. The germline V gene has CDR1 SNHLY and CDR2 FYNNEI. The CDR3 covers 11 residues. The CDR3 protein is CASSDSQPQHF. The CDR3 nucleotides are TGTGCCAGCAGTGACAGTCAGCCCCAGCATTTT.

This clonotype was detected only once. The gene calls are TRBV20-1 and TRBJ2-5; 7 nucleotides line up with TRBD1. The CDR3 contains 12 residues. Looked up from germline, CDR1 is DFQATT and CDR2 is SNEGSKA (reference sequence). With V trimmed by 4 bases and J by 5 bases, 4 bases remained unmatched. CDR3 protein: CSATGGDETQYF. CDR3 DNA sequence: TGCAGTGCTACAGGGGGTGATGAGACCCAGTACTTC.

The chain links TRBV12-3 or TRBV12-4 to TRBJ2-1, with D uncertain. The CDR3 has 14 residues. Deletions cut 2 bases from V and 7 bases from J, with 12 bases between. The CDR3 protein is CASSLSQMGNEQFF. CDR3 sequence (DNA): TGTGCCAGCAGTTTATCCCAAATGGGGAATGAGCAGTTCTTC.

The rearrangement joins TRBV28 to TRBJ2-7; maybe TRBD1 (5 bases). Germline assignment: CDR1 MDHEN and CDR2 SYDVKM. The CDR3 sequence is 16 residues long. V was clipped by 6 bases and J by 1 base, with 19 bases between them. This CDR3 is CASSSHSPDISYEQYF. CDR3 DNA sequence: TGTGCCAGCAGCTCTCACTCCCCGGACATTTCCTACGAGCAGTACTTC.

The V and J genes are TRBV7-9 and TRBJ2-7; possibly TRBD1 for D (5 bases). The CDR3 loop spans 14 amino acids. The germline V gene has CDR1 SEHNR and CDR2 FQNEAQ (reference sequence). The ends were cut back, 4 bases at V and 3 bases at J, with 13 bases in the middle. The CDR3 loop reads CASSSMGQDYEQYF. The CDR3 DNA is TGTGCCAGCAGCTCAATGGGGCAGGACTACGAGCAGTACTTC.

V and J are TRBV5-5 and TRBJ2-5; D call uncertain. The J call could be wrong; TRBJ2-7 is a better fit for the DNA end. Germline CDR1 SGHKS, CDR2 YYEKEE (reference sequence). The CDR3 runs to 15 residues. The CDR3 DNA reads as TGTGCCAGCAGCTTGTTTTGGCCAGATTCCCACGAGCAGTACTTC. Its translation: CASSLFWPDSHEQYF.

This clonotype was seen more than once but under ten times. V gene TRBV7-2 combines with J gene TRBJ2-1, with 8 bases identical to TRBD1. V lost 1 base, J lost 2 bases, and 4 bases stayed unmatched. The CDR3 has 16 residues. Germline loops: CDR1 SGHTA, CDR2 FQGNSA. CDR3 nucleotides: TGTGCCAGCAGCTTAGGATCGACAGGGGCCTACAATGAGCAGTTCTTC. Translation: CASSLGSTGAYNEQFF.

This rearrangement joins TRBV7-8 to TRBJ2-7; 9 bases are shared with TRBD1. The germline V gene has CDR1 SGHVS and CDR2 FQNEAQ. The CDR3 is 16 amino acids. V lost 5 bases and J lost 0; bases outside the gene matches: 8. This CDR3 reads CASSLGTGTISYEQYF. In DNA form, the CDR3 reads TGTGCCAGCAGCCTGGGGACAGGGACAATCTCCTACGAGCAGTACTTC. The whole variable domain, filled in from reference TRBV7-8 and TRBJ2-7, reads GAGVSQSPRYKVAKRGQDVALRCDPISGHVSLFWYQQALGQGPEFLTYFQNEAQLDKSGLPSDRFFAERPEGSVSTLKIQRTQQEDSAVYLCASSLGTGTISYEQYFGPGTRLTVT.